These 16 T cell receptor beta chains share one sample of origin, sequenced in a study of T cell responses to AZD1222 COVID-19 vaccine. Profiled with immunoSEQ multiplex PCR; TCRdb holds only in-frame clones, not every one. The sample lists 110,000 to 150,000 clones, approximately 90% occurring once. The specimen was peripheral blood, collected on day 0 of AZD1222 vaccination. Receptors originate from an adult in good health.

The chain couples TRBV7-2 to TRBJ1-5; tentative D call: TRBD1 (5 bases). The CDR3 loop spans 15 amino acids. Germline V gene lookup returns CDR1 SGHTA and CDR2 FQGNSA. V was cut by 6 bases and J by 1 base, with 13 bases left in between. The CDR3, as DNA: TGTGCCAGCAGTTTAAGGGGAGGAAGCAATCAGCCCCAGCATTTT. This translates into CASSLRGGSNQPQHF.

The chain has TRBV30 and TRBJ1-2; no clear D gene. V gave up 2 bases and J gave up 3 bases, with 22 bases separating them. This CDR3 has 17 amino acids. In germline, CDR1 is GTSNPN, CDR2 SVGIG (reference sequence). CDR3 amino acids: CAWSPPGRGRGDYGYTF. In nucleotides, the CDR3 is TGTGCCTGGAGTCCACCCGGGCGAGGGAGAGGAGACTATGGCTACACCTTC.

This chain uses TRBV9 with TRBJ2-1; D is possibly TRBD2 (5 bases). Germline CDR1 reads SGDLS; CDR2 reads YYNGEE. V lost 0 bases to trimming and J lost 7 bases, with 14 bases between them. The CDR3 has 15 residues. The CDR3 DNA reads as TGTGCCAGCAGCGTAGCCGTCGGAGGCTGGAATGAGCAGTTCTTC. Translation gives CASSVAVGGWNEQFF.

The CDR3 nucleotides are TGTGCCAGCAGCTTAACGTCGGGACGAGGGGCCTACAATGAGCAGTTCTTC. Translating gives CASSLTSGRGAYNEQFF. The chain combines TRBV7-3 with TRBJ2-1; possibly TRBD1 or TRBD2 for D (5 bases each). Trimming took 0 bases from V and 2 from J, leaving 14 bases between them. The CDR3 length is 17 residues. Per the germline V gene, CDR1 is SGHTA and CDR2 is FQGTGA.

The rearrangement links TRBV7-2 to TRBJ1-3, with unresolved D. This CDR3 contains 15 residues. Germline V gene data show CDR1 as SGHTA and CDR2 as FQGNSA. Deletions cut 5 bases from V and 1 base from J, with 12 bases between. The CDR3, as DNA: TGTGCCAGCAGCCTCGTGGCGGCTTCTGGAAACACCATATATTTT. It yields the protein CASSLVAASGNTIYF.

A note on this clone: It is unclear where the CDR3 begins or ends on the DNA, so no DNA is shown, and the CDR3 is as TCRdb lists it. This chain connects TRBV21-1 to TRBJ1-1; the D call in the table, TRBD1, was not verified against the DNA. TRBV21-1 is a known pseudogene. The CDR3 region is 13 residues in length, termini included. The CDR3 reads CASSKAWGRGAFF.

V and J are TRBV7-9 and TRBJ2-7, with D possibly matching TRBD1 (6 bases). CDR3 length equals 16 residues. The V gene's germline CDR1 is SEHNR and CDR2 FQNEAQ (reference sequence). The ends were cut back, 6 bases at V and 2 bases at J, with 20 bases in the middle. CDR3 DNA: TGTGCCAGCAGGGGGATCGTGGGGGCGCTGACCTACGAGCAGTACTTC. It is translated as CASRGIVGALTYEQYF.

The genes are TRBV3-1 (or the pseudogene TRBV3-2) and TRBJ2-3; maybe TRBD2 (6 bases). V was shortened by 1 base and J by 5 bases, with 13 bases between the two germline ends. This CDR3 contains 15 residues. The germline V gene has CDR1 LGHDT and CDR2 YNNKEL (reference sequence). CDR3 DNA: TGTGCCAGCAGCCAAGTTCCACCGGGGGTAGATACGCAGTATTTT. The encoded protein is CASSQVPPGVDTQYF.

This rearrangement joins TRBV4-2 to TRBJ1-4; possible D gene TRBD1, 6 bases. The CDR3 has 17 residues. Per the germline V gene, CDR1 is LGHNA and CDR2 is YNFKEQ. Trimming pared 0 bases from V and 3 bases from J, leaving 14 bases between. The CDR3 region is CASSQDLGRGANEKLFF. The CDR3 DNA sequence: TGTGCCAGCAGCCAAGATTTGGGGAGGGGGGCTAATGAAAAACTGTTTTTT.

This rearrangement joins TRBV5-4 to TRBJ2-1; D assignment may be TRBD1 or TRBD2 (5 bases each). This CDR3 is 15 amino acids long. Germline CDR1 SGHNT, CDR2 YYREEE (reference sequence). V was shortened by 4 bases and J by 5 bases, with 16 bases between the two germline ends. The CDR3 coding sequence is TGTGCCAGCAGCGGGACCCGGCGGGTGAACAATGAGCAGTTCTTC. It translates to CASSGTRRVNNEQFF.

This chain uses TRBV12-5 with TRBJ1-2, with D possibly being TRBD1 (5 bases). CDR3 length: 15 amino acids. Between the trimmed V and J ends, which lost 2 bases and 6 bases, there was a span of 16 bases. In germline, CDR1 is LGHNT, CDR2 FRNRAP. CDR3 nucleotides: TGTGCTAGTGGTTTGCCCCTACAGGAAACGAATGGCTACACCTTC. Translation gives CASGLPLQETNGYTF.

J is TRBJ1-2 and V is TRBV11-2, with 9 bases fitting TRBD1. Germline V gene data show CDR1 as SGHAT and CDR2 as FQNNGV. CDR3 length: 14 amino acids. J was trimmed by 4 bases and V by 3 bases; bases with no gene match: 3. CDR3 nucleotides: TGTGCCAGCAGCTTCGGGACAGGGACCTATGGCTACACCTTC. This sequence encodes CASSFGTGTYGYTF.

The rearrangement joins TRBV7-2 to TRBJ2-3; D unclear. Germline values: CDR1 SGHTA, CDR2 FQGNSA. The CDR3 runs 16 residues. Trimming removed 1 base from V and 1 base from J, with 12 bases in between. CDR3 sequence reads: CASSLDVYRGTDTQYF. The CDR3 region has the DNA TGTGCCAGCAGCTTAGATGTCTACCGCGGCACAGATACGCAGTATTTT.

The chain combines TRBV18 with TRBJ2-7, with TRBD2 identical over 9 bases. The V gene end was trimmed by 3 bases and the J gene end by 7 bases; junction bases not matched to a gene: 10. Germline V gives CDR1 KGHSH, CDR2 LQKENI. The CDR3 runs 15 residues. The CDR3 protein is CASSPATSGRGEQYF. Written as DNA, the CDR3 is TGTGCCAGCTCACCGGCGACTAGCGGCCGGGGGGAGCAGTACTTC.

This chain links TRBV6-1 with TRBJ1-2; D perhaps matches TRBD1 (6 bases). Germline V gene sequence: CDR1 MNHNS, CDR2 SASEGT. V lost 4 bases, J lost 0 bases, and 15 bases lay in between. The CDR3 is 16 amino acids. This CDR3 reads CASSVGTRTANYGYTF. As DNA, the CDR3 is TGTGCCAGCAGTGTTGGTACCAGGACAGCTAACTATGGCTACACCTTC.

The V call is TRBV2, the J call TRBJ1-5; possibly TRBD1 for D (5 bases). Germline CDR1 is SNHLY and CDR2 is FYNNEI. There are 13 residues in the CDR3. Trimming shortened V by 1 base and J by 7 bases, and 8 bases separated the two germline ends. The CDR3 DNA is TGTGCCAGCAGTGAAGATGACAGACAGCCCCAGCATTTT. Protein: CASSEDDRQPQHF.